The 32 T cell receptor beta chains reported below all come from one sample, sequenced in a study of naive and memory T cell subsets. Two oligonucleotides, mixed equimolar, formed the beta constant-region primer covering TRBC1 and TRBC2. TCRdb ran MiXCR on the UMI-ligation and nested PCR reads and lists one entry per CDR3 protein. The data hold some 83,000 distinct CDR3 sequences, with around 12% observed a single time. Input material: central memory CD4+ T cells from blood. The receptors originated from a human donor in good health.

This clonotype was picked up a small number of times. The CDR3 coding sequence is TGTGCCAGCAGCTTAGCGACTAGCGGGGAAGATACGCAGTATTTT. Residues: CASSLATSGEDTQYF. The chain couples TRBV7-6 to TRBJ2-3; TRBD2 aligns across 11 bases. Germline CDR1 is SGHVS and CDR2 is FNYEAQ. Losses at the gene ends were 0 bases for V and 5 bases for J; bases not matched to a gene: 1. The CDR3 covers 15 residues.

The table lists this clonotype with many counts. J is TRBJ2-6 and V is TRBV27, with D possibly being TRBD1 (5 bases). The germline CDR1 and CDR2 sequences are MNHEY and SMNVEV (reference sequence). V was clipped by 2 bases and J by 0 bases, with 17 bases between them. The CDR3 covers 19 residues. The CDR3 region has the DNA TGTGCCAGCAGTTTAAAACTTCGGCAGGGTCCCTCTGGGGCCAACGTCCTGACTTTC. It is translated as CASSLKLRQGPSGANVLTF.

This clonotype occurred a few times. The V and J genes are TRBV28 and TRBJ1-5, with TRBD1 as a possible D gene (6 bases). The length of the CDR3 is 16 residues. The germline CDR1 and CDR2 sequences are MDHEN and SYDVKM. Trimming stripped 3 bases from V and 6 bases from J, with 18 bases between. The CDR3 region is CASSLGLEGESQPQHF. The DNA for the CDR3 is TGTGCCAGCAGTTTGGGGCTTGAGGGGGAGTCTCAGCCCCAGCATTTT.

This clonotype was seen a few times. The genes are TRBV12-3 or TRBV12-4 and TRBJ2-1, with D perhaps matching TRBD1 or TRBD2 (5 bases each). The CDR3 has 17 residues. V was clipped by 2 bases and J by 5 bases, with 19 bases between them. The CDR3 nucleotides read TGTGCCAGCAGTTTATACGGGACCGGGCAGGGTGACAATGAGCAGTTCTTC. The encoded protein is CASSLYGTGQGDNEQFF.

The genes are TRBV30 and TRBJ2-6, with D uncertain. Between the trimmed V and J ends, which lost 0 bases and 4 bases, there was a span of 10 bases. The CDR3 consists of 15 residues. Germline assignment: CDR1 GTSNPN and CDR2 SVGIG (reference sequence). CDR3 coding DNA: TGTGCCTGGAGTGTAGGGAATCCGGGGGCCAACGTCCTGACTTTC. It yields the protein CAWSVGNPGANVLTF.

The rearrangement uses TRBV20-1 and TRBJ2-3; the D gene is possibly TRBD2 (7 bases). The CDR3 covers 17 residues. CDR1 DFQATT and CDR2 SNEGSKA come from the germline V gene (reference sequence). V was pared by 1 base and J by 1 base, with 18 bases between. In DNA form, the CDR3 reads TGCAGTGCTAGAGGGACCGGGGGGCGGGTCCGCACAGATACGCAGTATTTT. It codes for CSARGTGGRVRTDTQYF.

This chain links TRBV12-3 or TRBV12-4 with TRBJ1-5; 7 bases map to TRBD1. The CDR3 totals 13 residues. V lost 6 bases to trimming and J lost 5 bases; unmatched junction nucleotides: 4. This chain's CDR3 is CASRGQPHQPQHF. The CDR3 nucleotides are TGTGCCAGCAGGGGACAGCCTCATCAGCCCCAGCATTTT.

This clonotype was seen only once. The V call is TRBV6-1, the J call TRBJ2-2; 8 nucleotides agree with TRBD2. Germline trimming cut 4 bases from V and 2 bases from J; bases unmatched to any gene: 9. The CDR3 has 17 amino acids. CDR1 MNHNS and CDR2 SASEGT come from the germline V gene. The CDR3 here is CASSVAGPPQNTGELFF. In DNA form, the CDR3 reads TGTGCCAGCAGTGTAGCGGGACCCCCCCAAAACACCGGGGAGCTGTTTTTT.

This clonotype has just a few counts. V gene TRBV10-3 combines with J gene TRBJ2-3; 10 bases are a match to TRBD2. The trim removed 0 bases at V and 2 bases at J, leaving 2 bases unmatched. Germline V gene lookup returns CDR1 ENHRY and CDR2 SYGVKD. The CDR3 loop spans 16 amino acids. CDR3 bases: TGTGCCATCAGTGAGTCGAGCGGGAGGGACACAGATACGCAGTATTTT. Protein: CAISESSGRDTDTQYF.

This clonotype occurred many times. The chain is built from TRBV15 and TRBJ1-5; TRBD1 matches at 8 bases. J gave up 2 bases and V 1 base, and 1 base lay outside the gene matches. The germline V gene encodes CDR1 LNHNV and CDR2 YYDKDF (reference sequence). The CDR3 consists of 15 residues. Written as DNA, the CDR3 is TGTGCCACCAGCAGAGCACAGGGGGGCAATCAGCCCCAGCATTTT. Amino acid sequence: CATSRAQGGNQPQHF.

The gene calls are TRBV15 and TRBJ2-1, with TRBD2 identical over 7 bases. CDR3 length: 14 amino acids. Germline loops: CDR1 LNHNV, CDR2 YYDKDF (reference sequence). V shed 3 bases and J 4 bases; nucleotides not matched to a gene: 3. For the CDR3, the DNA is TGTGCCACCAGCAGCAGGGAGGGTTACAATGAGCAGTTCTTC. It yields the protein CATSSREGYNEQFF.

A few counts support this clonotype. The V call is TRBV10-3, the J call TRBJ2-7; 8 bases fit TRBD1. The ends lost 3 bases at V and 6 bases at J; junction bases unmatched: 4. The CDR3 has 13 amino acids. Germline V lookup: CDR1 ENHRY, CDR2 SYGVKD. As DNA, the CDR3 is TGTGCCATCAGTGACAGGGGGCTGGGCGAGCAGTACTTC. It is translated as CAISDRGLGEQYF.

The chain uses TRBV7-8 and TRBJ2-2; 7 bases fit TRBD2. The length of the CDR3 is 16 residues. The V and J ends lost 5 bases and 4 bases, in that order; junction bases with no gene match: 10. Germline CDR1 SGHVS, CDR2 FQNEAQ. CDR3 amino acids: CASSRRREGFTGELFF. As DNA, the CDR3 is TGTGCCAGCAGCCGAAGGAGGGAGGGCTTCACCGGGGAGCTGTTTTTT.

The table lists this clonotype with many counts. The rearrangement uses TRBV7-9 and TRBJ2-3, with 7 bases aligning to TRBD2. CDR1 and CDR2 (germline): SEHNR, FQNEAQ (reference sequence). V lost 3 bases and J lost 5; bases outside the gene matches: 5. CDR3 size: 14 residues. The CDR3 DNA is TGTGCCAGCAGCTTGCAACTAGCGATAGATACGCAGTATTTT. Its translation is CASSLQLAIDTQYF.

V is TRBV2 and J is TRBJ1-1, with D unclear. Trimming removed 2 bases from V and 6 bases from J, with 7 bases in between. The CDR3 has 12 amino acids. Per germline, CDR1 SNHLY and CDR2 FYNNEI. The chain's CDR3 is CASSEIGPEAFF. CDR3 nucleotide sequence: TGTGCCAGCAGTGAAATTGGGCCTGAAGCTTTCTTT.

The chain employs TRBV2 and TRBJ2-1; 14 positions agree with TRBD2. CDR1 is SNHLY, CDR2 FYNNEI, per germline. The CDR3 is 17 amino acids. J gave up 7 bases and V 6 bases, and 11 bases lay outside the gene matches. CDR3 residues: CASSLRLAGGPGNEQFF. The CDR3 coding sequence is TGTGCCAGCAGCCTGCGACTAGCGGGAGGGCCGGGGAATGAGCAGTTCTTC.

The chain recombines TRBV5-6 with TRBJ2-5; a possible D gene is TRBD2 (5 bases). CDR3 size: 15 residues. Germline CDR1 reads SGHDT; CDR2 reads YYEEEE. The germline V and J ends were trimmed by 2 bases and 7 bases, with 18 bases remaining between them. The CDR3 reads CASSFRVSVRGTQYF. The DNA of the CDR3 is TGTGCCAGCAGCTTTCGGGTTTCCGTACGGGGGACCCAGTACTTC.

This clonotype was seen a handful of times. This rearrangement joins TRBV20-1 to TRBJ1-1; possible D gene TRBD1, 6 bases. V lost 1 base, J lost 0 bases, and 15 bases lay in between. Germline assignment: CDR1 DFQATT and CDR2 SNEGSKA (reference sequence). The CDR3 has 16 residues. CDR3 loop: CSARGSTGHLNTEAFF. The CDR3 nucleotides are TGCAGTGCTAGAGGATCTACGGGACATTTGAACACTGAAGCTTTCTTT.

This clonotype has more than one count but fewer than ten. The rearrangement links TRBV30 to TRBJ2-1, with D possibly TRBD1 on 6 matching bases. V gave up 0 bases and J gave up 5 bases, with 11 bases separating them. The CDR3 extends over 14 amino acids. Germline V gene lookup returns CDR1 GTSNPN and CDR2 SVGIG (reference sequence). CDR3 bases: TGTGCCTGGAGTGTTTTGGCAGGGGACAATGAGCAGTTCTTC. It is translated as CAWSVLAGDNEQFF.

V gene TRBV10-3 combines with J gene TRBJ1-6; 12 bases are a match to TRBD1. The CDR3 covers 16 residues. Germline CDR1 and CDR2: ENHRY and SYGVKD. Trimming at V came to 11 bases and at J to 7 bases, leaving 12 bases not matched to a gene. CDR3 in DNA: TGTGCCGTCTCCGGGACAGGGGGCGCAGAGAATTCACCCCTCCACTTT. It encodes CAVSGTGGAENSPLHF.

The chain joins TRBV5-1 to TRBJ2-5, with 9 bases matching TRBD1. The CDR3 is 14 amino acids. V lost 4 bases to trimming and J lost 4 bases; unmatched junction nucleotides: 5. The germline gives CDR1 SGHRS, CDR2 YFSETQ. The DNA of the CDR3 is TGCGCCAGCAGCCTCGGGACAGGGCGAGAGACCCAGTACTTC. As protein: CASSLGTGRETQYF. The full variable domain, rest sourced from reference TRBV5-1 and TRBJ2-5, is KAGVTQTPRYLIKTRGQQVTLSCSPISGHRSVSWYQQTPGQGLQFLFEYFSETQRNKGNFPGRFSGRQFSNSRSEMNVSTLELGDSALYLCASSLGTGRETQYFGPGTRLLVL.

The rearrangement uses TRBV3-1 and TRBJ2-3; TRBD2 matches 8 bases. The CDR3 runs 15 residues. V gave up 4 bases and J gave up 2 bases; unmatched junction bases: 5. The V gene's germline CDR1 is LGHDT and CDR2 YNNKEL (reference sequence). CDR3 region: CASSLGTRVTDTQYF. DNA for the CDR3: TGTGCCAGCAGCCTCGGGACTAGGGTCACAGATACGCAGTATTTT.

This clonotype was recorded at least ten times. The genes are TRBV11-2 and TRBJ2-7; D is unclear. There are 13 residues in the CDR3. V was pared by 5 bases and J by 0 bases, with 8 bases between. The germline V gene has CDR1 SGHAT and CDR2 FQNNGV. The CDR3 loop reads CASSPGSSYEQYF. CDR3 nucleotides: TGTGCCAGCAGCCCTGGAAGCTCCTACGAGCAGTACTTC.

This chain connects TRBV29-1 to TRBJ1-4; D not certain. Per the germline V gene, CDR1 is SQVTM and CDR2 is ANQGSEA. This CDR3 has 10 amino acids. The V gene lost 7 bases and the J gene lost 6 bases, with 6 bases spanning the gap. This CDR3 is CSAQDEKLFF. The CDR3 bases are TGCAGCGCCCAGGATGAAAAACTGTTTTTT.

In its sample, this clonotype was seen a few times. The chain carries TRBV29-1 and TRBJ2-7; D ambiguous. Per germline, CDR1 SQVTM and CDR2 ANQGSEA. The CDR3 sequence is 12 residues long. Trimming removed 6 bases from V and 6 bases from J, with 15 bases in between. CDR3 region: CSVHSSLREQYF. In nucleotides, the CDR3 is TGCAGCGTCCACTCTTCCCTGCGCGAGCAGTACTTC.

The genes are TRBV5-6 and TRBJ2-3; D ambiguous. This CDR3 has 14 amino acids. Germline CDR1 reads SGHDT; CDR2 reads YYEEEE. Deletions cut 4 bases from V and 0 bases from J, with 9 bases between. This CDR3 is CASSPPISTDTQYF. In nucleotides, the CDR3 is TGTGCCAGCAGCCCGCCAATTAGCACAGATACGCAGTATTTT.

This clonotype was picked up many times. The chain links TRBV7-2 to TRBJ1-2, with a weak D call TRBD1 (5 bases). V was clipped by 5 bases and J by 8 bases, with 27 bases between them. This CDR3 region has 17 residues. Germline CDR1 is SGHTA and CDR2 is FQGNSA. As DNA, the CDR3 is TGTGCCAGCAGCACTCCCTCCCAGCGGGGGGAGTTAGGAGGCTACACCTTC. It translates to CASSTPSQRGELGGYTF.

This clonotype was seen just once. Since a much larger clone is just one base distant, this may be a read error. The chain links TRBV10-3 to TRBJ2-5; D assignment may be TRBD1 or TRBD2 (5 bases each). Germline values: CDR1 ENHRY, CDR2 SYGVKD. V dropped 1 base and J dropped 4 bases, with 13 bases sitting between them. The CDR3 contains 15 residues. The CDR3 loop reads CAISELRRGGETQYF. In DNA form, the CDR3 reads TGTGCCATCAGTGAGTTGCGTCGGGGCGGAGAGACCCAGTACTTC.

This clonotype was seen a few times. The V and J genes are TRBV27 and TRBJ2-5, with 7 bases fitting TRBD2. V lost 0 bases, J lost 5 bases, and 6 bases stayed unmatched. The CDR3 sequence is 15 residues long. The germline gives CDR1 MNHEY, CDR2 SMNVEV (reference sequence). CDR3 sequence reads: CASSLSFLGGETQYF. The CDR3 bases are TGTGCCAGCAGTTTATCCTTCTTGGGAGGGGAGACCCAGTACTTC.

The chain links TRBV12-3 or TRBV12-4 to TRBJ1-4; 12 bases are shared with TRBD1. This CDR3 is 12 amino acids long. Losses at the gene ends were 6 bases for V and 17 bases for J; bases not matched to a gene: 7. The CDR3 protein is CASRGQGAGVFF. The CDR3 DNA sequence: TGTGCCAGCAGGGGACAGGGGGCGGGAGTTTTTTTT.

This clonotype has a count of ten or more. Here the CDR3 reads CASSEYSSGSRDEQFF. CDR3 bases: TGTGCCAGCAGTGAATATTCTAGCGGGAGTAGGGATGAGCAGTTCTTC. The rearrangement joins TRBV25-1 to TRBJ2-1, with TRBD2 identical over 10 bases. Germline lookup yields CDR1 MGHDK and CDR2 SYGVNS. Trimming removed 0 bases from V and 8 bases from J; junction bases left unmatched: 7. This CDR3 is 16 amino acids long.

This chain links TRBV28 with TRBJ2-7; D unresolved. The CDR3 runs 11 residues. The germline CDR1 and CDR2 sequences are MDHEN and SYDVKM. V was clipped by 6 bases and J by 5 bases, with 8 bases between them. DNA of the CDR3: TGTGCCAGCAGCCGTCTTAACGAGCAGTACTTC. Translation: CASSRLNEQYF.